This TCR beta chain was retrieved from a study of early T cells in non-severe SARS-CoV-2 infection. Trimming shortened V by 6 bases and J by 0 bases, and 27 bases separated the two germline ends. This CDR3 is 20 amino acids long. Germline CDR1 reads SGHAT; CDR2 reads FQNNGV. Unique molecular identifiers were attached to individual cDNA molecules. TCRdb re-derived calls from the 5' RACE reads in MiXCR, one entry per CDR3 protein. Of approximately 80,000 distinct CDR3 sequences in the sample, 11% were seen once. There are a few counts of this clonotype. Sequencing was performed on whole blood, taken at baseline. The TCR was taken from an adult who was a healthcare worker with PCR-confirmed SARS-CoV-2 infection or an uninfected control (not recorded which). The V call is TRBV11-2, the J call TRBJ2-1; TRBD2 is a possible D gene (5 bases). Here the CDR3 reads CASSKINRDLPKDSYNEQFF. CDR3 DNA: TGTGCCAGCAGTAAGATCAACCGGGATCTCCCGAAAGACTCCTACAATGAGCAGTTCTTC.